The rows below give T cell receptor beta chains drawn from one sample of a study of Tregs in tolerant kidney transplant recipients. TCRdb keeps only in-frame clones here, not all; method: immunoSEQ multiplex PCR. The sample holds about 50,000 clones, approximately 89% seen once. The sample consisted of CD8+ T cells from blood (PBMCs), taken 12 months after the transplant. These receptors were obtained from a human patient who received a combined kidney and bone marrow transplant. Some T cells may be supplied by the graft donor. CDR3s include the opening cysteine and the closing phenylalanine or tryptophan. The order of the fields is V gene, D gene, clone size, J gene, CDR3 DNA, CDR3 protein. D genes are given only for firm matches. Where a row states a size, it is once, few, many or the class of an expanded clone; other rows omit it.

v_gene: TRBV27; d_gene: TRBD2; abundance: .; j_gene: TRBJ2-2; CDR3nt: TGTGCCAGCAGTTGGACTAGCGGGACTTTGGGCGGGGAGCTGTTTTTT; CDR3aa: CASSWTSGTLGGELFF
v_gene: TRBV21-1; d_gene: .; abundance: .; j_gene: TRBJ2-3; CDR3nt: TGTGCCAGCAGCAGCGGGACTAGCGGGGGGTTTTTCACAGATACGCAGTATTTT; CDR3aa: CASSSGTSGGFFTDTQYF
v_gene: TRBV4-2; d_gene: .; abundance: .; j_gene: TRBJ1-5; CDR3nt: TGTGCCAGCAGCCAAAGTTCCACAGGGAATCAGCCCCAGCATTTT; CDR3aa: CASSQSSTGNQPQHF
v_gene: TRBV7-9; d_gene: .; abundance: .; j_gene: TRBJ2-7; CDR3nt: TGTGCCAGCAGCTTTTTGGCTTCACCCTACGAGCAGTACTTC; CDR3aa: CASSFLASPYEQYF
v_gene: TRBV28; d_gene: .; abundance: .; j_gene: TRBJ1-3; CDR3nt: TGTGCCAGCTCCTGGACAGCTGGAAACACCATATATTTT; CDR3aa: CASSWTAGNTIYF
v_gene: TRBV14; d_gene: TRBD1; abundance: .; j_gene: TRBJ2-2; CDR3nt: TGTGCCAGCAGCCCGACAGGGACCTACACCGGGGAGCTGTTTTTT; CDR3aa: CASSPTGTYTGELFF
v_gene: TRBV15; d_gene: .; abundance: .; j_gene: TRBJ2-1; CDR3nt: TGTGCCACCAGGAACCCCTCTAGTTACAATGAGCAGTTCTTC; CDR3aa: CATRNPSSYNEQFF
v_gene: TRBV6-1; d_gene: .; abundance: .; j_gene: TRBJ1-2; CDR3nt: TGTGCCAGCAGCGGGTGGGGAGGGGACTATGGCTACACCTTC; CDR3aa: CASSGWGGDYGYTF
v_gene: TRBV11-2; d_gene: TRBD1; abundance: .; j_gene: TRBJ2-3; CDR3nt: TGTGCCAGCAGCCCGGGACAGGGCTTAAGCACAGATACGCAGTATTTT; CDR3aa: CASSPGQGLSTDTQYF
v_gene: TRBV4-1; d_gene: TRBD1; abundance: .; j_gene: TRBJ1-4; CDR3nt: TGCGCCAGCAGCCAAGGTGACAGGGCGTCCTACCGTGAAAAACTGTTTTTT; CDR3aa: CASSQGDRASYREKLFF
v_gene: TRBV14; d_gene: .; abundance: .; j_gene: TRBJ2-7; CDR3nt: TGTGCCAGCAGCGCCCGGGACATCCCCTACGAGCAGTACTTC; CDR3aa: CASSARDIPYEQYF
v_gene: TRBV4-3; d_gene: TRBD1; abundance: .; j_gene: TRBJ2-1; CDR3nt: TGCGCCAGCAGCCAAGATAGGGGGCCGAGCAATGAGCAGTTCTTC; CDR3aa: CASSQDRGPSNEQFF
v_gene: TRBV7-9; d_gene: .; abundance: .; j_gene: TRBJ2-7; CDR3nt: TGTGCCAGCAGGCCCGGGAAGTCCTACGAGCAGTACTTC; CDR3aa: CASRPGKSYEQYF
v_gene: TRBV7-3; d_gene: TRBD1; abundance: .; j_gene: TRBJ1-1; CDR3nt: TGTGCCAGCAGCTTGACAGGGGCTAATGAAGCTTTCTTT; CDR3aa: CASSLTGANEAFF
v_gene: TRBV7-9; d_gene: .; abundance: .; j_gene: TRBJ1-2; CDR3nt: TGTGCCAGCAGCACCCGGGGGTTCTATGGCTACACCTTC; CDR3aa: CASSTRGFYGYTF
v_gene: TRBV11-1; d_gene: TRBD1; abundance: .; j_gene: TRBJ2-7; CDR3nt: TGTGCCAGCAGCGGGTTTGAGACAGGGGCCTACGAGCAGTACTTC; CDR3aa: CASSGFETGAYEQYF
v_gene: TRBV7-2; d_gene: TRBD2; abundance: once; j_gene: TRBJ2-1; CDR3nt: TGTGCCAGCAGCTCACACAGCGGGAGGGCCGTCAATGAGCAGTTCTTC; CDR3aa: CASSSHSGRAVNEQFF
v_gene: TRBV30; d_gene: .; abundance: .; j_gene: TRBJ1-3; CDR3nt: TGTGCCTGGAACCGCGGGGACACCATATATTTT; CDR3aa: CAWNRGDTIYF
v_gene: TRBV7-2; d_gene: .; abundance: .; j_gene: TRBJ1-2; CDR3nt: TGTGCCAGCAGCTTCCCCTCAGGGGATTTCTATGGCTACACCTTC; CDR3aa: CASSFPSGDFYGYTF
v_gene: TRBV5-8; d_gene: .; abundance: once; j_gene: TRBJ2-7; CDR3nt: TGTGCCATCTTGTCGGGACTTCGGCTAAACTTC; CDR3aa: CAILSGLRLNF
v_gene: TRBV4-1; d_gene: TRBD1; abundance: .; j_gene: TRBJ2-7; CDR3nt: TGCGCCAGCAGCCGCTCCGGGACAGTAGGGGCCTACGAGCAGTACTTC; CDR3aa: CASSRSGTVGAYEQYF
v_gene: TRBV4-2; d_gene: TRBD2; abundance: few; j_gene: TRBJ2-3; CDR3nt: TGTGCCAGCAGCCAAGTCCGCGGGTGGGAGGGAAAGGGCACAGATACGCAGTATTTT; CDR3aa: CASSQVRGWEGKGTDTQYF
v_gene: TRBV27; d_gene: .; abundance: .; j_gene: TRBJ2-2; CDR3nt: TGTGCCAGCAGTTTAATGCTAGCTGGCACCGGGGAGCTGTTTTTT; CDR3aa: CASSLMLAGTGELFF
v_gene: TRBV19; d_gene: TRBD1; abundance: medium-sized; j_gene: TRBJ2-7; CDR3nt: TGTGCCAGTAGTGCGGATTGGGACAGGGCCTACGAGCAGTACTTC; CDR3aa: CASSADWDRAYEQYF
v_gene: TRBV9; d_gene: TRBD1; abundance: .; j_gene: TRBJ1-1; CDR3nt: TGTGCCAGCAGCGTAGGGGACAGCTCTGAAGCTTTCTTT; CDR3aa: CASSVGDSSEAFF
v_gene: TRBV2; d_gene: .; abundance: once; j_gene: TRBJ2-5; CDR3nt: TGTGCCAGCATGGGGCTTCAAGAGACCCAGTACTTC; CDR3aa: CASMGLQETQYF
v_gene: TRBV11-3; d_gene: TRBD1; abundance: few; j_gene: TRBJ1-1; CDR3nt: TGTGCCAGCAGCTTGAGACCTATAGGACAGGGTGAAGCTTTCTTT; CDR3aa: CASSLRPIGQGEAFF
v_gene: TRBV27; d_gene: TRBD2; abundance: .; j_gene: TRBJ2-2; CDR3nt: TGTGCCAGCAGGGGACTAGTGAACACCGGGGAGCTGTTTTTT; CDR3aa: CASRGLVNTGELFF
v_gene: TRBV27; d_gene: .; abundance: .; j_gene: TRBJ2-1; CDR3nt: TGTGCCAGCAGTTTCCAGGACAGCTCGGGCCAGTTCTTC; CDR3aa: CASSFQDSSGQFF
v_gene: TRBV7-6; d_gene: TRBD1; abundance: .; j_gene: TRBJ2-1; CDR3nt: TGTGCCAGCAGCTCGTTCTGGGACAGGGGTAATGAGCAGTTCTTC; CDR3aa: CASSSFWDRGNEQFF
v_gene: TRBV13; d_gene: .; abundance: .; j_gene: TRBJ2-5; CDR3nt: TGTGCCAGCAGCTTAGAGTACGGAGAGACCCAGTACTTC; CDR3aa: CASSLEYGETQYF
v_gene: TRBV15; d_gene: .; abundance: .; j_gene: TRBJ1-6; CDR3nt: TGTGCCACCAGCAGAGCAACGGCAGGGCCCTATAATTCCCCCCTCCACTTT; CDR3aa: CATSRATAGPYNSPLHF
v_gene: TRBV11-3; d_gene: TRBD1; abundance: .; j_gene: TRBJ1-2; CDR3nt: TGTGCCAGCAGCTTAGATCGAACAGGGGGCTATGGCTACACCTTC; CDR3aa: CASSLDRTGGYGYTF
v_gene: TRBV9; d_gene: .; abundance: .; j_gene: TRBJ1-5; CDR3nt: TGTGCCAGCAGCGTAGGACAGAGTCAGCCCCAGCATTTT; CDR3aa: CASSVGQSQPQHF
v_gene: TRBV2; d_gene: .; abundance: .; j_gene: TRBJ2-7; CDR3nt: TGTGCCAGCAGCCCGGACAGCTCCTACGAGCAGTACTTC; CDR3aa: CASSPDSSYEQYF
v_gene: TRBV6-1; d_gene: TRBD2; abundance: .; j_gene: TRBJ2-7; CDR3nt: TGTGCCAGCACCGAGGGGACTAGCGGGACCTACGAGCAGTACTTC; CDR3aa: CASTEGTSGTYEQYF
v_gene: TRBV4-3; d_gene: TRBD1; abundance: .; j_gene: TRBJ1-2; CDR3nt: TGCGCCAGCAGCCAATCGACAGGGAGCGGCTACACCTTC; CDR3aa: CASSQSTGSGYTF
v_gene: TRBV14; d_gene: TRBD1; abundance: .; j_gene: TRBJ2-7; CDR3nt: TGTGCCAGCAGCCTACCGGGACAGGGGTTCTTCGAGCAGTACTTC; CDR3aa: CASSLPGQGFFEQYF
v_gene: TRBV28; d_gene: TRBD1; abundance: .; j_gene: TRBJ2-6; CDR3nt: TGTGCCAGCAGTTTACCGGCAGGGGGCGCTGGGGCCAACGTCCTGACTTTC; CDR3aa: CASSLPAGGAGANVLTF
v_gene: TRBV7-9; d_gene: TRBD2; abundance: .; j_gene: TRBJ2-1; CDR3nt: TGTGCCAGCAGCGCGAGTCGTAGCGGGAGTTCCTACAATGAGCAGTTCTTC; CDR3aa: CASSASRSGSSYNEQFF
v_gene: TRBV13; d_gene: TRBD1; abundance: .; j_gene: TRBJ2-6; CDR3nt: TGTGCCAGCAGCCGGACAGGGTCCGGGGCCAACGTCCTGACTTTC; CDR3aa: CASSRTGSGANVLTF
v_gene: TRBV29-1; d_gene: .; abundance: .; j_gene: TRBJ2-1; CDR3nt: TGCAGCGTAGAAGGGACAAGGAATGACAATGAGCAGTTCTTC; CDR3aa: CSVEGTRNDNEQFF
v_gene: TRBV18; d_gene: .; abundance: once; j_gene: TRBJ2-7; CDR3nt: TGTGCCAGCTCACCGGGGGCGTTCCCCTCCTACGAGCAGTACTTC; CDR3aa: CASSPGAFPSYEQYF
v_gene: TRBV28; d_gene: .; abundance: .; j_gene: TRBJ1-1; CDR3nt: TGTGCCAGCAACGTATTAGGACACCTAAACACTGAAGCTTTCTTT; CDR3aa: CASNVLGHLNTEAFF
v_gene: TRBV4-2; d_gene: .; abundance: .; j_gene: TRBJ2-5; CDR3nt: TGTGCCAGCAGCCAAATTGGGCAGGGTGAGACCCAGTACTTC; CDR3aa: CASSQIGQGETQYF
v_gene: TRBV29-1; d_gene: TRBD2; abundance: .; j_gene: TRBJ2-3; CDR3nt: TGCAGCGTCGGGACTAGCGGGAGGCGCACAGATACGCAGTATTTT; CDR3aa: CSVGTSGRRTDTQYF
v_gene: TRBV6-1; d_gene: .; abundance: .; j_gene: TRBJ2-7; CDR3nt: TGTGCCAGCAGTGAGTGGACCACCGGAGGGCAGTACTTC; CDR3aa: CASSEWTTGGQYF
v_gene: TRBV4-3; d_gene: .; abundance: once; j_gene: TRBJ2-1; CDR3nt: TGCGCCAGCAGCCAAGGAGTCTTAAATGAGCAGTTCTTC; CDR3aa: CASSQGVLNEQFF
v_gene: TRBV5-5; d_gene: .; abundance: .; j_gene: TRBJ2-7; CDR3nt: TGTGCCAGCAGCATGGGACAGCGGGGTGACGAGCAGTACTTC; CDR3aa: CASSMGQRGDEQYF
v_gene: TRBV7-7; d_gene: TRBD1; abundance: once; j_gene: TRBJ2-7; CDR3nt: TGTGCCAGCAGCCCCGGACAGGGGTACGAGCAGTACTTC; CDR3aa: CASSPGQGYEQYF
v_gene: TRBV13; d_gene: TRBD2; abundance: .; j_gene: TRBJ2-1; CDR3nt: TGTGCCAGCAGTTCGGGACTAGCGGGAGGGTTCTACAATGAGCAGTTCTTC; CDR3aa: CASSSGLAGGFYNEQFF
v_gene: TRBV5-8; d_gene: TRBD1; abundance: .; j_gene: TRBJ2-1; CDR3nt: TGTGCCAGCAGCTATAACTGGGACAGGGGGCTGTATGAGCAGTTCTTC; CDR3aa: CASSYNWDRGLYEQFF
v_gene: TRBV5-1; d_gene: TRBD2; abundance: .; j_gene: TRBJ2-1; CDR3nt: TGCGCCAGCAGCTATTTAGCGGGGGATTACAATGAGCAGTTCTTC; CDR3aa: CASSYLAGDYNEQFF
v_gene: TRBV25-1; d_gene: .; abundance: .; j_gene: TRBJ2-1; CDR3nt: TGTGCCAGCAGTCACCCCGAGGCGGTCTCCTACAATGAGCAGTTCTTC; CDR3aa: CASSHPEAVSYNEQFF